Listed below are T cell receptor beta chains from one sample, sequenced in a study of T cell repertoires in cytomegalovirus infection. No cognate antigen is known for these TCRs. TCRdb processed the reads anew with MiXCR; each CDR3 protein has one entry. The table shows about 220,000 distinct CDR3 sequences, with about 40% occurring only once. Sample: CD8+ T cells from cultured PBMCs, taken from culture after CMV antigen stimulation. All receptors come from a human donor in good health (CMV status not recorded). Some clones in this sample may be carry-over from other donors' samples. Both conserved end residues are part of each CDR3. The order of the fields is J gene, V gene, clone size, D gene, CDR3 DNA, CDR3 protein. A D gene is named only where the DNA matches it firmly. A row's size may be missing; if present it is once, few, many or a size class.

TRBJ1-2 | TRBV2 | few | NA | TGTGCCAGCACCCGAGCGGGGGTATCGGGCTATGGCTACACCTTC | CASTRAGVSGYGYTF
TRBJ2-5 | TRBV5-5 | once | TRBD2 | TGTGCCAGCAGCCCGGGACTAGCGCTTCCGGGCCAAGAGACCCAGTACTTC | CASSPGLALPGQETQYF
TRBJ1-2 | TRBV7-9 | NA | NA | TGTGCCAGCAGCTTGACAGCCTCTGTCTATGGCTACACCTTC | CASSLTASVYGYTF
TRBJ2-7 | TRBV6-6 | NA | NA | TGTGCCAGCGCGATAAGCCAGGGGACCTACGAGCAGTACTTC | CASAISQGTYEQYF
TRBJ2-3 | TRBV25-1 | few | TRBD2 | TGTGCCAGCAGTGAGGGAGGACCTAGCGGGACTAGCACAGATACGCAGTATTTT | CASSEGGPSGTSTDTQYF
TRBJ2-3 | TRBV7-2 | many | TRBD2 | TGTGCCAGCAGCTTTAGATCGGGGGGGACGACAGATACGCAGTATTTT | CASSFRSGGTTDTQYF
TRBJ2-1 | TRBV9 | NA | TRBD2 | TGTGCCAGCAGCGCCAGCGGGAGTCAGTCTAATGAGCAGTTCTTC | CASSASGSQSNEQFF
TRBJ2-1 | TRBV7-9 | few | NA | TGTGCCAGCAGCTTAAGGGACCCAGAGCAGTTCTTC | CASSLRDPEQFF
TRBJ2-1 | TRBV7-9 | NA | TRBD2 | TGTGCCAGCAGCTTAACGACTAGCGGGAGTGACTACAATGAGCAGTTCTTC | CASSLTTSGSDYNEQFF
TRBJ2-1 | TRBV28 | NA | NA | TGTGCCAGCAGTTTTTTCCGGGAAGGTAATGAGCAGTTCTTC | CASSFFREGNEQFF
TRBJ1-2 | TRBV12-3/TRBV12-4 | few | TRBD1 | TGTGCCAGCAGTGCCGTGGACAGGGGAGACTATGGCTACACCTTC | CASSAVDRGDYGYTF
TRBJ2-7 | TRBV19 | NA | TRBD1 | TGTGCCAGTAGTATAGATCGGGACAGGGGGCACTACGAGCAGTACTTC | CASSIDRDRGHYEQYF
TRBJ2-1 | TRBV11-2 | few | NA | TGTGCCAGCAGCTTAGATCGCGGACACCGCTACAATGAGCAGTTCTTC | CASSLDRGHRYNEQFF
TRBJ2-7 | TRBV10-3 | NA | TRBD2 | TGTGCCATCAGGACGGGACTAGCGGGAGAGAGGTCCTACGAGCAGTACTTC | CAIRTGLAGERSYEQYF
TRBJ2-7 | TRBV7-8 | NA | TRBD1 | TGTGCCAGCAGCTCAGGGACAGGGGGGTTTGCCTACGAGCAGTACTTC | CASSSGTGGFAYEQYF
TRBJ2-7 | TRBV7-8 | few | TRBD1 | TGTGCCAGCAGCTACAGCGGTCGGGACAGGCCCCTCGAGCAGTACTTC | CASSYSGRDRPLEQYF
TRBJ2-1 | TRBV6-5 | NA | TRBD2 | TGTGCCAGCAGTTACGGCCCGACTAGCGGCAGCTCCTACAATGAGCAGTTCTTC | CASSYGPTSGSSYNEQFF
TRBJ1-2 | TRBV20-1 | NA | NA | TGCAGTGCTAGCCACAAGGGAATACCTCATGGCTATGGCTACACCTTC | CSASHKGIPHGYGYTF
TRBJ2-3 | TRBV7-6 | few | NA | TGTGCCAGCAGCTTAGAGAGGGGAAGCACAGATACGCAGTATTTT | CASSLERGSTDTQYF
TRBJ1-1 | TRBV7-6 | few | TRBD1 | TGTGCCAGCAGCTTAGGACAGGGGGGGAACACTGAAGCTTTCTTT | CASSLGQGGNTEAFF
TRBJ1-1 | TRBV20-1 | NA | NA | TGCAGTGCTAGGGCCCCGGGTCGGGTGAACACTGAAGCTTTCTTT | CSARAPGRVNTEAFF
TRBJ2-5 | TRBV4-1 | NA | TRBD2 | TGCGCCAGCAGCCATGGTCGAGGCGGGAGGGGAGAGACCCAGTACTTC | CASSHGRGGRGETQYF
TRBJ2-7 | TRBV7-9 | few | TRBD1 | TGTGCCAGCAGCTCAACCGACAGGGGGACCCACTACGAGCAGTACTTC | CASSSTDRGTHYEQYF
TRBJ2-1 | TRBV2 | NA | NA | TGTGCCAGCTACTCCTCCCGGCGTACCAACGAGCAGTTCTTC | CASYSSRRTNEQFF
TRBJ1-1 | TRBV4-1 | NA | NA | TGCGCCAGCAGCCAGCTCGTGAACACTGAAGCTTTCTTT | CASSQLVNTEAFF
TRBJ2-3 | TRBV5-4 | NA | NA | TGTGCCAGCAGCTTGGAGGTGGTAGATACGCAGTATTTT | CASSLEVVDTQYF
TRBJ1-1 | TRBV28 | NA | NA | TGTGCCGGCAGTTTAGGGACGCAAGCTTTCTTT | CAGSLGTQAFF
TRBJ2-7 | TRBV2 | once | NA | TGTGCCAGCAGTGATGGCTTTTCGGCCTACGAGCAGTACTTC | CASSDGFSAYEQYF
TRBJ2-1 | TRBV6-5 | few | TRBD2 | TGTGCCAGCAGCTCCCGAAGGACTAGCGCCTATGAGCAGTTCTTC | CASSSRRTSAYEQFF
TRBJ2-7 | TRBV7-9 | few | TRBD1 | TGTGCCAGCAGCTCGGGGACAGGGGGCGCCGACTACGAGCAGTACTTC | CASSSGTGGADYEQYF
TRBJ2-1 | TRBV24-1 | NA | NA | TGTGCCACCAGTGAGCGGGACAGGGGGCTAGCGGGAGGGCATGAGCAGTTCTTC | CATSERDRGLAGGHEQFF
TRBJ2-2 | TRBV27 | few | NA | TGTGCCAGCAGTTTGGTCTTTGCCGGGGAGCTGTTTTTT | CASSLVFAGELFF
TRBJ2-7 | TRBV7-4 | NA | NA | TGTGCCAGCAGCCCCCGCGACAGATACGAGCAGTACTTC | CASSPRDRYEQYF
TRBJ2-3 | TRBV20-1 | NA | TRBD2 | TGCAGTGCTAGAGATGGACTAGCGGGGATAAAACCCACAGATACGCAGTATTTT | CSARDGLAGIKPTDTQYF
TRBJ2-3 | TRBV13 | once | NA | TGTGCCAGCAGCTTAGGGACTTTCTCTAGCACAGATACGCAGTATTTT | CASSLGTFSSTDTQYF
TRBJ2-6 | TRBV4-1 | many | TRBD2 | TGCGCCAGCAGCCGAGGGAGCGGGAGGGCGTCCGGGGCCAACGTCCTGACTTTC | CASSRGSGRASGANVLTF
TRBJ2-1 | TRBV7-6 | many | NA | TGTGCCAGCAGCTTATCCCCCGGCAATGAGCAGTTCTTC | CASSLSPGNEQFF
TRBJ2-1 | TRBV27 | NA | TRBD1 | TGTGCCAGCAGTTTAGGCAGGCAACAGGGGATCAAGTTC | CASSLGRQQGIKF
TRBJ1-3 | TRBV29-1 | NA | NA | TGCAGCGTTCAACCTAGGCATCTATCTGGAAACACCATATATTTT | CSVQPRHLSGNTIYF
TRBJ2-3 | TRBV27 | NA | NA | TGTGCCAGCTTGAAGAGGGACCGCCCAAATACGCAGTATTTT | CASLKRDRPNTQYF
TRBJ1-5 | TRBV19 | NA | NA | TGTGCCAGTAGTCCCGGCCGGGGTTGGGTTCAGCCCCAGCATTTT | CASSPGRGWVQPQHF
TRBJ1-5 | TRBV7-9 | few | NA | TGTGCCAGCAGCGGCGAGGGGAGGGGGAATCAGCCCCAGCATTTT | CASSGEGRGNQPQHF
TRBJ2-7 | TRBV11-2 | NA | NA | TGTGCCAGCAGCTTAGCGGAGAGCTACTCCTACGAGCAGTACTTC | CASSLAESYSYEQYF
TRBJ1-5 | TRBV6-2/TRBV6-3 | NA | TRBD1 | TGTGCCAGCAGTTATCGGTCTACCGGACAGGGGCTATCACTGCCCCAGCATTTT | CASSYRSTGQGLSLPQHF
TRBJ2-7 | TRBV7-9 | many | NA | TGTGCCAGCAGCCCGCCTAGCTCCTACGAGCAGTACTTC | CASSPPSSYEQYF
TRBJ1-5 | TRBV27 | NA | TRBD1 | TGTGCCAGCAGTCCTCCGGGACAGACAAGCAATCAGCCCCAGCATTTT | CASSPPGQTSNQPQHF
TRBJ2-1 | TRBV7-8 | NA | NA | TGTGCCAGCAGCTTAGAGGGGTCAGCCTACAATGAGCAGTTCTTC | CASSLEGSAYNEQFF
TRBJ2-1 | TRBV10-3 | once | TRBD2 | TGTGCCATCAGTGAAGTGGTATCTAGCGGGAGGGGCGTTGAGCAGTTCTTC | CAISEVVSSGRGVEQFF
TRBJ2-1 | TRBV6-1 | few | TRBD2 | TGTGCCAGCAGTGAGCAGCTTACTAGCGGGAGGAGTTACAATGAGCAGTTCTTC | CASSEQLTSGRSYNEQFF
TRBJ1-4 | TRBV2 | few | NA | TGTGCCAGCAGTGAAGGAGTGACAGGAGGCCGGGAAAAACTGTTTTTT | CASSEGVTGGREKLFF
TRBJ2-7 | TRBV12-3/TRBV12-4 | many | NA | TGTGCCAGCAGTTTAGGGACAGAGCAGTACTTC | CASSLGTEQYF
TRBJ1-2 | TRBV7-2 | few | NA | TGTGCCAGCAGCTTCGGGGTGGGAAACTATGGCTACACCTTC | CASSFGVGNYGYTF
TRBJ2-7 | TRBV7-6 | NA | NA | TGTGCCAGCAGCTCCCCCGGAGGGCTAGCCACCTACGAGCAGTACTTC | CASSSPGGLATYEQYF